This TCR beta chain was recorded in a study of beta chain features in type 1 diabetes. Since all of the isolated RNA was reverse transcribed, expressed TCRB transcripts were what got sequenced. Generated by immunoSEQ multiplex PCR, the TCRdb table keeps only in-frame clones and is missing some. The data contain hundreds of thousands of clones, roughly a tenth of them singletons. Trimming removed 0 bases from V and 2 bases from J, with 11 bases in between. Looked up from germline, CDR1 is SGHTA and CDR2 is FQGNSA. The CDR3 spans 15 residues. The collection from each donor was one heparinised blood draw averaging approximately 110 mL. Naive, central memory, regulatory and stem cell-like memory cells within the CD4+ compartment were sorted using CD45RO/CCR7/CD25/CD127/CD95/CD27. Study observations and caveats: Short templates might get an advantage during PCR, and this would be equal in patients and controls. Here, the possible influence of HLA type (on TCRB rearrangement) remained unresolved. Patients with Type 1 diabetes showed moderately but significantly shorter TCRB CDR3s in all four CD4+ subsets.

This clone has more than one count but fewer than ten. Its antigen is unknown. The source of this sequence is a man aged 30 to 39 with type 1 diabetes. The rearrangement uses TRBV7-2 and TRBJ2-7; D unresolved. The sequenced sample consisted of naive CD4+ T cells from blood. CDR3: CASSLAKQVTYEQYF. In DNA form, the CDR3 reads TGTGCCAGCAGCTTAGCCAAGCAGGTTACCTACGAGCAGTACTTC.